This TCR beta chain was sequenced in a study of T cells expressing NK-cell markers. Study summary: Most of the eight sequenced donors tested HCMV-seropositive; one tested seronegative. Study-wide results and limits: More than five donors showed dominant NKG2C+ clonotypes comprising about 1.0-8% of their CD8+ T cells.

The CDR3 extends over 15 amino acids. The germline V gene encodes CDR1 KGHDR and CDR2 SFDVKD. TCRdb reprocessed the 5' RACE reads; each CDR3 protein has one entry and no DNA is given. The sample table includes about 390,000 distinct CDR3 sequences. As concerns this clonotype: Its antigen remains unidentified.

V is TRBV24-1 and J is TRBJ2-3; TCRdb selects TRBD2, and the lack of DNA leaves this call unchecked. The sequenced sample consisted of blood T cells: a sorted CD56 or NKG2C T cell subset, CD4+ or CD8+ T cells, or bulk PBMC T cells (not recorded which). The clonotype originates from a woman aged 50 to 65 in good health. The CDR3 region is CATSHSGTRTDTQYF.